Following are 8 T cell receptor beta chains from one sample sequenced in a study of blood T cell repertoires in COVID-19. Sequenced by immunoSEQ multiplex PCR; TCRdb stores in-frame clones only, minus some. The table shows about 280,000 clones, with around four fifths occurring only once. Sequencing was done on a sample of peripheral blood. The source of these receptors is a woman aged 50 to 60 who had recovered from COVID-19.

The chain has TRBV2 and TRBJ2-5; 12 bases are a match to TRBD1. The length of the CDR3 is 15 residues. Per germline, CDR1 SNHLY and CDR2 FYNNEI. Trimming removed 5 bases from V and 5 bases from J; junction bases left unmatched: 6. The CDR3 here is CASSRFGTGGETQYF. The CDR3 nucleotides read TGTGCCAGCAGTAGGTTCGGGACAGGGGGCGAGACCCAGTACTTC.

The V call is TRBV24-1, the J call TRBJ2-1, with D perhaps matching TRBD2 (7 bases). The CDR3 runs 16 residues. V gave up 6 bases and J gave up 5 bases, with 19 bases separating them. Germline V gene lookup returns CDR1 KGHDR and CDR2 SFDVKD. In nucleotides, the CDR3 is TGTGCCACCAGTATCACTAGCGCCGGGACAAACAATGAGCAGTTCTTC. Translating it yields CATSITSAGTNNEQFF.

DNA for the CDR3: TGTGCCAGCAGCTTAGGGCGTCAACAAAGAGGACAGTTGAACACTGAAGCTTTCTTT. It translates to CASSLGRQQRGQLNTEAFF. This sequence joins TRBV7-2 and TRBJ1-1, with D possibly matching TRBD1 (6 bases). The CDR3 is 19 amino acids. From germline, CDR1 is SGHTA and CDR2 FQGNSA. V lost 1 base and J 0 bases, leaving 21 bases between the germline ends.

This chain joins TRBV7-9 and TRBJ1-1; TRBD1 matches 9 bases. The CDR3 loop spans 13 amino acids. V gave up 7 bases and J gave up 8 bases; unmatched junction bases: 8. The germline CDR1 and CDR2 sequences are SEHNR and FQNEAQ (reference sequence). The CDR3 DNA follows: TGTGCCAGCAAATTGACAGGGGGATCGGAAGCTTTCTTT. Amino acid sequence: CASKLTGGSEAFF.

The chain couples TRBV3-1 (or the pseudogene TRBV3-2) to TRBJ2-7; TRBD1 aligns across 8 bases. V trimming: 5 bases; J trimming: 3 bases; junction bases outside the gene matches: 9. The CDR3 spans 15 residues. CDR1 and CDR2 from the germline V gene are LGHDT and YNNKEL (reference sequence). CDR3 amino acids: CASSNHPGQDYEQYF. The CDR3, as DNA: TGTGCCAGCAGCAACCACCCGGGACAGGACTACGAGCAGTACTTC.

The DNA for the CDR3 is TGTGCCAGCAGCCAAGAAATTACAGGGCCGTCTAATTCACCCCTCCACTTT. Amino acids: CASSQEITGPSNSPLHF. The rearrangement joins TRBV4-2 to TRBJ1-6, with D possibly TRBD1 on 6 matching bases. Germline V CDR1 and CDR2: LGHNA, YNFKEQ. This CDR3 region has 17 residues. V shed 0 bases and J shed 6 bases, with 15 bases lying between them.

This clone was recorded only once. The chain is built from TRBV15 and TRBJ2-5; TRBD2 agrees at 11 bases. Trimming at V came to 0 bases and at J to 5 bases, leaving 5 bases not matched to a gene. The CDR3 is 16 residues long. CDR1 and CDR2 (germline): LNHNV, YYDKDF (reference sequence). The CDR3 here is CATSRDTSGSGETQYF. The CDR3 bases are TGTGCCACCAGCAGAGATACTAGCGGGAGCGGGGAGACCCAGTACTTC.

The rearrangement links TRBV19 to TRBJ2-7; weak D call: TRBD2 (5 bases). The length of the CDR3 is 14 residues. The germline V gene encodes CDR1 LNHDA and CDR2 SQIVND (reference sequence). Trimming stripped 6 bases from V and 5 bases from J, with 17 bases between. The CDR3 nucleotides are TGTGCCAGTAGCCGCGGGCCCAGCGTCAACGAGCAGTACTTC. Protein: CASSRGPSVNEQYF.